Presented here are 15 T cell receptor beta chains from one specimen sequenced in a study of cytotoxic CD8 clonotypes in ibrutinib-treated CLL. Produced via immunoSEQ multiplex PCR; TCRdb's table is partial and in-frame only. The data contain about 130,000 clones, around 84% of them singletons. The sequences come from PBMCs, collected after 24 months of ibrutinib treatment. These receptors originate from a human donor with chronic lymphocytic leukemia.

This rearrangement joins TRBV7-6 to TRBJ2-3; either TRBD1 or TRBD2 may supply D (7 bases each). V lost 5 bases and J lost 8, with 11 bases in between. Looked up from germline, CDR1 is SGHVS and CDR2 is FNYEAQ. The CDR3 is 12 residues long. As DNA, the CDR3 is TGTGCCAGCAGCCCAGGGGGGGGTACGCAGTATTTT. Protein sequence: CASSPGGGTQYF.

The V call is TRBV18, the J call TRBJ1-6; a possible D gene is TRBD1 (6 bases). There are 14 residues in the CDR3. Germline CDR1 reads KGHSH; CDR2 reads LQKENI. Trimming stripped 3 bases from V and 10 bases from J, with 13 bases between. CDR3 protein: CASSPINRDSPLHF. CDR3 bases: TGTGCCAGCTCACCTATAAACAGGGACTCACCCCTCCACTTT. Full variable domain (rest looked up from reference TRBV18 and TRBJ1-6): NAGVMQNPRHLVRRRGQEARLRCSPMKGHSHVYWYRQLPEEGLKFMVYLQKENIIDESGMPKERFSAEFPKEGPSILRIQQVVRGDSAAYFCASSPINRDSPLHFGNGTRLTVT.

The chain joins TRBV6-6 to TRBJ1-1; 8 bases align to TRBD1. The CDR3 runs to 16 residues. Germline CDR1 reads MNHNY; CDR2 reads SVGAGI (reference sequence). J gave up 5 bases and V 0 bases, and 8 bases lay outside the gene matches. CDR3 sequence: CASSYSIQGAVTEAFF. In nucleotides, the CDR3 is TGTGCCAGCAGTTACTCGATTCAGGGGGCAGTGACTGAAGCTTTCTTT.

This clone appeared a single time. J is TRBJ2-5 and V is TRBV7-2; TRBD2 might be the D (7 bases). Germline V gives CDR1 SGHTA, CDR2 FQGNSA. The ends were cut back, 3 bases at V and 2 bases at J, with 16 bases in the middle. The CDR3 extends over 16 amino acids. As DNA, the CDR3 is TGTGCCAGCAGCTTGGGGGGGGCTCATCCTCAAGAGACCCAGTACTTC. Translation gives CASSLGGAHPQETQYF.

V usage is TRBV6-5 and J usage is TRBJ1-6; no clear D. V lost 5 bases and J 9 bases, leaving 5 bases between the germline ends. The CDR3 has 11 amino acids. CDR1 and CDR2 from the germline V gene are MNHEY and SVGAGI. For the CDR3, the DNA is TGTGCCAGCAGTGATGCTTCACCCCTCCACTTT. Its protein product is CASSDASPLHF.

The rearrangement links TRBV18 to TRBJ2-5; 11 bases are shared with TRBD2. The germline V gene has CDR1 KGHSH and CDR2 LQKENI. This CDR3 region has 16 residues. Trimming took 1 base from V and 7 from J; bases not matched to a gene: 8. In DNA, the CDR3 is TGTGCCAGCTCACCACACCCCGGGACTAGCGGTGGGACCCAGTACTTC. Amino acid sequence: CASSPHPGTSGGTQYF.

In this sample, this clone turned up a few times. The rearrangement links TRBV30 to TRBJ1-2, with a weak D call TRBD1 (6 bases). This CDR3 is 12 amino acids long. Trimming removed 5 bases from V and 4 bases from J, with 11 bases in between. Germline values: CDR1 GTSNPN, CDR2 SVGIG (reference sequence). The CDR3 sequence: CAWLKDSYGYTF. The CDR3 DNA reads as TGTGCCTGGCTAAAGGACAGCTATGGCTACACCTTC. Combining the CDR3 with reference TRBV30 and TRBJ1-2 gives the whole variable domain SQTIHQWPATLVQPVGSPLSLECTVEGTSNPNLYWYRQAAGRGLQLLFYSVGIGQISSEVPQNLSASRPQDRQFILSSKKLLLSDSGFYLCAWLKDSYGYTFGSGTRLTVV.

The chain combines TRBV7-2 with TRBJ1-1; D unclear. Germline V CDR1 and CDR2: SGHTA, FQGNSA. V dropped 2 bases and J dropped 4 bases, with 11 bases sitting between them. This CDR3 region has 14 residues. DNA for the CDR3: TGTGCCAGCAGCTTACTTGGGGAGGCCACTGAAGCTTTCTTT. It codes for CASSLLGEATEAFF.

The chain links TRBV9 to TRBJ2-7; TRBD1 agrees at 9 bases. V gave up 0 bases and J gave up 6 bases; unmatched junction bases: 7. Germline lookup yields CDR1 SGDLS and CDR2 YYNGEE. This CDR3 is 15 amino acids long. CDR3 loop: CASSVGQGVMAEQYF. DNA for the CDR3: TGTGCCAGCAGCGTAGGACAGGGGGTTATGGCCGAGCAGTACTTC. The whole variable domain, filled in from reference TRBV9 and TRBJ2-7, reads DSGVTQTPKHLITATGQRVTLRCSPRSGDLSVYWYQQSLDQGLQFLIQYYNGEERAKGNILERFSAQQFPDLHSELNLSSLELGDSALYFCASSVGQGVMAEQYFGPGTRLTVT.

The chain recombines TRBV18 with TRBJ1-5; 9 bases line up with TRBD1. Per germline, CDR1 KGHSH and CDR2 LQKENI. The CDR3 runs to 17 residues. Unmatched junction bases numbered 8, after V lost 2 bases and J lost 3 bases. The CDR3 coding sequence is TGTGCCAGCTCACCAAGGTTTGGACAGGGGAACAATCAGCCCCAGCATTTT. The encoded protein is CASSPRFGQGNNQPQHF.

This clone has only one observation. The V gene is TRBV6-1, the J gene TRBJ1-1, with a possible D match to TRBD1 (5 bases). Germline V gene sequence: CDR1 MNHNS, CDR2 SASEGT. V dropped 6 bases and J dropped 1 base, with 12 bases sitting between them. This CDR3 spans 14 amino acids. The CDR3 region is CASRDRLRNTEAFF. CDR3 bases: TGTGCCAGCAGAGACAGACTTCGGAACACTGAAGCTTTCTTT.

The chain combines TRBV11-2 with TRBJ2-7; 10 bases are shared with TRBD1. The V gene end was trimmed by 3 bases and the J gene end by 6 bases; junction bases not matched to a gene: 2. Germline V lookup: CDR1 SGHAT, CDR2 FQNNGV. This CDR3 has 13 residues. CDR3 bases: TGTGCCAGCAGCTTGGGACAGGGGAGCGAGCAGTACTTC. Amino acids: CASSLGQGSEQYF. Filled out from reference TRBV11-2 and TRBJ2-7, the complete variable domain reads EAGVAQSPRYKIIEKRQSVAFWCNPISGHATLYWYQQILGQGPKLLIQFQNNGVVDDSQLPKDRFSAERLKGVDSTLKIQPAKLEDSAVYLCASSLGQGSEQYFGPGTRLTVT.

This chain's CDR3 is CASREQGPRRYTQYF. CDR3 nucleotide sequence: TGTGCCAGTAGGGAACAGGGGCCTCGCAGATATACGCAGTATTTT. The chain recombines TRBV19 with TRBJ2-3; 7 bases are shared with TRBD1. Germline lookup yields CDR1 LNHDA and CDR2 SQIVND (reference sequence). The CDR3 is 15 residues long. After removal of 6 bases from V and 7 bases from J, the junction contained 13 bases not matched to a gene.

The J gene is TRBJ1-1, the V gene TRBV6-6; D not certain. The V and J ends lost 7 bases and 7 bases respectively, with 10 bases between them. The CDR3 contains 11 residues. Germline values: CDR1 MNHNY, CDR2 SVGAGI (reference sequence). The CDR3 bases are TGTGCCAGCAAATCGGACGGTGAAGCTTTCTTT. Encoded protein: CASKSDGEAFF.

The J gene is TRBJ2-3, the V gene TRBV4-2, with 7 bases aligning to TRBD2. Trimming removed 0 bases from V and 2 bases from J; junction bases left unmatched: 5. Germline CDR1 reads LGHNA; CDR2 reads YNFKEQ. This CDR3 contains 16 residues. CDR3 loop: CASSQEGTILTDTQYF. DNA for the CDR3: TGTGCCAGCAGCCAAGAAGGGACTATCCTCACAGATACGCAGTATTTT.